This T cell receptor (beta chain) derives from a study of Graves' ophthalmopathy and Graves' hyperthyroidism. As the template, RNA transcripts were used to amplify TCR beta CDR3 regions. The first-round RT-PCR employed HTBI primers together with the Qiagen OneStep RT-PCR kit. A multiplex PCR was then performed as the second round. MiXCR, applied by TCRdb to the multiplex PCR reads, yields one record per CDR3 protein. The profile shows around 1,200,000 distinct CDR3 sequences, less than 45% of them singletons. Trimming at V came to 0 bases and at J to 4 bases, leaving 6 bases not matched to a gene. From germline, CDR1 is MGHRA and CDR2 YSYEKL. CDR3 size: 16 residues. The sample holds many counts of this clonotype. Hyperthyroidism patients were newly diagnosed, under 2 months' duration, aged 18 to 65. Ineligible for inclusion were patients with other autoimmune diseases, uncontrolled infections, pregnancy or lactation.

Specimen: peripheral blood or thyroid tissue (not recorded which). This clonotype was obtained from an adult man with Graves' hyperthyroidism. The V call is TRBV4-1, the J call TRBJ2-5; 9 bases match TRBD1. Written as DNA, the CDR3 is TGCGCCAGCAGCCAAGACGGGACAGGGATTGGAGAGACCCAGTACTTC. Protein: CASSQDGTGIGETQYF.